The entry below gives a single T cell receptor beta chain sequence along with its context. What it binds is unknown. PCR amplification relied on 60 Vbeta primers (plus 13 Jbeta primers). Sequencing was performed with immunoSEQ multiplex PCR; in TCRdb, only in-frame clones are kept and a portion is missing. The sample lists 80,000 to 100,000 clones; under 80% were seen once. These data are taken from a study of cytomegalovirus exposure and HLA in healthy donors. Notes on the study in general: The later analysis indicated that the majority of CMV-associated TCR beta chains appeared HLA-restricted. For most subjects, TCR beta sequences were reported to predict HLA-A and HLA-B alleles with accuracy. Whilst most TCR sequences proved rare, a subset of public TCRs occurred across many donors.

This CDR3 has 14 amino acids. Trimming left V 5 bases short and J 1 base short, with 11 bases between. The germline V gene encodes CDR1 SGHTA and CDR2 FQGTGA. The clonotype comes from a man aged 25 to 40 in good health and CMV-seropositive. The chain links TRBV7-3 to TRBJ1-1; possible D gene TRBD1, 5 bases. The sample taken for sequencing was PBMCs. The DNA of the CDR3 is TGTGCCAGCAGCGCCGGGGGTCCGAACACTGAAGCTTTCTTT. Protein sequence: CASSAGGPNTEAFF. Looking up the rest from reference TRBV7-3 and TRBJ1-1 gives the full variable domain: GAGVSQTPSNKVTEKGKYVELRCDPISGHTALYWYRQSLGQGPEFLIYFQGTGAADDSGLPNDRFFAVRPEGSVSTLKIQRTERGDSAVYLCASSAGGPNTEAFFGQGTRLTVV.